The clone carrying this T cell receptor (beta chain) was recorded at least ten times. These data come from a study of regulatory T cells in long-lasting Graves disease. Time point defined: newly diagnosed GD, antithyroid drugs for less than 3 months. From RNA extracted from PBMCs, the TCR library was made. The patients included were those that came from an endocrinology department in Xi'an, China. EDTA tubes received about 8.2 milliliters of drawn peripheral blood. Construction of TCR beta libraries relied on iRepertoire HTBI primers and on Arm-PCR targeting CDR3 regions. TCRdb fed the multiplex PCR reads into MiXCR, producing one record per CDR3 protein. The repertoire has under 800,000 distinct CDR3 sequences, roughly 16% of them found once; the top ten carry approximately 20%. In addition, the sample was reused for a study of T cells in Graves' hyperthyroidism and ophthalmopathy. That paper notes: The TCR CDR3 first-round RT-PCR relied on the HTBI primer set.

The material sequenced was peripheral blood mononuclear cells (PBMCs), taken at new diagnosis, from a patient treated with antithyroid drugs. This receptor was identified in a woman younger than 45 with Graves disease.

The CDR3 spells CASSSGRLAGANEQFF. The CDR3 region has the DNA TGTGCCAGCAGTTCGGGGAGACTAGCGGGAGCGAATGAGCAGTTCTTC. The chain uses TRBV27 and TRBJ2-1, with 12 bases fitting TRBD2. The junction had 8 bases not matched to a gene; V was cut back by 4 bases and J by 7 bases. The CDR3 has 16 amino acids. Germline loops: CDR1 MNHEY, CDR2 SMNVEV (reference sequence).